This T cell receptor (beta chain) comes out of a study of blood T cell repertoires in COVID-19. About the research overall: Sample material is recorded as cDNA or gDNA derived from T cells, B-cell-depleted T cells, or PBMCs.

In the original analysis: Amplification of reference gene primers provided the estimated nucleated cell counts. The repertoire was sequenced with immunoSEQ multiplex PCR; TCRdb's copy has only in-frame clones and lacks some. V, J and clone size derive from that table, while D and trimming were established from the DNA sequence. The sample holds about 160,000 clones; approximately 88% are singletons and the top ten take roughly 9.1%. Germline values: CDR1 LNHDA, CDR2 SQIVND (reference sequence). The ends were cut back, 5 bases at V and 5 bases at J, with 9 bases in the middle. The CDR3 has 12 residues.

The sequenced sample was peripheral blood. This chain joins TRBV19 and TRBJ2-5, with unresolved D. The receptor was isolated from a woman aged 80 or over with active or convalescent COVID-19. CDR3 nucleotide sequence: TGTGCCAGTAGTGGCCTGCGGGAGACCCAGTACTTC. This codes for CASSGLRETQYF.